Reported below is one TCR beta chain. Its matching antigen is unknown. The sample originates from a study of OX40 agonist ivuxolimab in advanced cancers. Whole-study context: An agonistic human IgG2 monoclonal antibody against OX40 (CD134) was given. Those enrolled were approximately 87% male, with a mean age of approximately 60 years and ages from about 20 to 79.

Only in-frame clones appear in the TCRdb table, and some are missing; sequencing was by immunoSEQ multiplex PCR. Altogether tens of thousands of clones are present, 91% being singletons, with the ten largest covering roughly an eighth. General study results and limits: Clonal expansion by week 6 occurred in CD4+ and CD8+ blood T cells (at 0.1 to 3.0 mg/kg).

This CDR3 spans 19 amino acids. Losses at the gene ends were 4 bases for V and 2 bases for J; bases not matched to a gene: 15. The germline gives CDR1 LGHNA, CDR2 YNFKEQ. This TCR derives from an adult with an advanced solid tumor such as melanoma, head and neck, liver or kidney cancer. The source material was CD4+ or CD8+ T cells sorted from blood, sampled in a trial of the OX40 agonist ivuxolimab. The rearrangement joins TRBV4-2 to TRBJ2-7, with 12 bases lining up with TRBD2. The CDR3 spells CASSPRPGRLAGDPYEQYF. The DNA for the CDR3 is TGTGCCAGCAGCCCACGGCCAGGGCGACTAGCGGGAGATCCCTACGAGCAGTACTTC.